Below, 10 T cell receptor beta chains from the same sample are listed, as sequenced in a study of T cell changes during pregnancy in multiple sclerosis. Some clones are missing from TCRdb's copy, which holds only in-frame ones; the method was immunoSEQ multiplex PCR. Of around 100,000 clones in the sample, around 92% were seen once. This specimen was peripheral blood, taken after pregnancy. The receptors derive from a female donor with multiple sclerosis, enrolled in a pregnancy study.

The chain joins TRBV4-3 to TRBJ2-1; tentatively, D is TRBD1 (5 bases). Germline V gives CDR1 LGHNA, CDR2 YSLEER. CDR3 length equals 17 residues. The V gene lost 2 bases and the J gene lost 5 bases, with 19 bases spanning the gap. CDR3 amino acids: CASSQLLSRESHNEQFF. The CDR3 DNA is TGCGCCAGCAGCCAACTCCTTAGCAGGGAATCCCACAATGAGCAGTTCTTC.

The chain uses TRBV30 and TRBJ1-2; tentatively, D is TRBD1 (6 bases). The CDR3 is 13 residues long. Deletions cut 4 bases from V and 13 bases from J, with 22 bases between. Germline V gives CDR1 GTSNPN, CDR2 SVGIG (reference sequence). The CDR3 DNA is TGTGCCTGGACCCCGGGACAAGAAAGGTCGAGCACCTTC. Its protein is CAWTPGQERSSTF.

This sequence joins TRBV5-1 and TRBJ2-1, with TRBD2 matching over 10 bases. In germline, CDR1 is SGHRS, CDR2 YFSETQ. The CDR3 is 17 amino acids. V dropped 2 bases and J dropped 0; count of bases not matched to a gene: 5. CDR3 in DNA: TGCGCCAGCAGCTTATTGGCTAGCGGGGGCTCCTACAATGAGCAGTTCTTC. It codes for CASSLLASGGSYNEQFF.

The chain is built from TRBV25-1 and TRBJ2-2, with D uncertain. The germline V gene has CDR1 MGHDK and CDR2 SYGVNS. V lost 2 bases, J lost 3 bases, and 10 bases lay in between. The CDR3 length is 15 residues. CDR3 region: CASSERVGYTGELFF. CDR3 coding DNA: TGTGCCAGCAGTGAACGGGTCGGGTACACCGGGGAGCTGTTTTTT. Combining the CDR3 with reference TRBV25-1 and TRBJ2-2 gives the whole variable domain EADIYQTPRYLVIGTGKKITLECSQTMGHDKMYWYQQDPGMELHLIHYSYGVNSTEKGDLSSESTVSRIRTEHFPLTLESARPSHTSQYLCASSERVGYTGELFFGEGSRLTVL.

The chain joins TRBV19 to TRBJ2-2; 12 nucleotides agree with TRBD1. V lost 5 bases and J lost 2; bases outside the gene matches: 3. Germline V CDR1 and CDR2: LNHDA, SQIVND (reference sequence). The CDR3 is made up of 16 amino acids. CDR3 nucleotides: TGTGCCAGTAGTCTGGGACAGGGGGCCAACACCGGGGAGCTGTTTTTT. This gives the protein CASSLGQGANTGELFF.

This chain links TRBV30 with TRBJ2-3, with 15 bases aligning to TRBD2. The V gene's germline CDR1 is GTSNPN and CDR2 SVGIG (reference sequence). CDR3 length: 16 residues. V gave up 1 base and J gave up 7 bases; unmatched junction bases: 6. CDR3 sequence reads: CAWSARTSGRGNTQYF. The CDR3 bases are TGTGCCTGGAGTGCGCGGACTAGCGGGAGGGGGAATACGCAGTATTTT.

This rearrangement joins TRBV28 to TRBJ1-4; 9 bases align to TRBD1. The CDR3 sequence is 15 residues long. From germline, CDR1 is MDHEN and CDR2 SYDVKM. J gave up 8 bases and V 6 bases, and 10 bases lay outside the gene matches. DNA of the CDR3: TGTGCCAGCAGACCCCGGGACAGGGAGCGCGAAAAACTGTTTTTT. It encodes CASRPRDREREKLFF.

This chain uses TRBV5-1 with TRBJ2-3; no clear D gene. The V end lost 4 bases, the J end lost 6 bases, and 12 bases lay between the germline ends. Looked up from germline, CDR1 is SGHRS and CDR2 is YFSETQ. The CDR3 consists of 13 residues. The CDR3 loop reads CASSLLPGDTQYF. CDR3 bases: TGCGCCAGCAGCCTGCTCCCCGGGGATACGCAGTATTTT.

The CDR3 spells CASSLRGTGSTNEKLFF. The CDR3 region has the DNA TGCGCCAGCAGCCTACGCGGGACAGGGTCAACTAATGAAAAACTGTTTTTT. The chain combines TRBV4-1 with TRBJ1-4; 9 bases line up with TRBD1. V gave up 4 bases and J gave up 0 bases; unmatched junction bases: 6. The CDR3 runs to 17 residues. Per the germline V gene, CDR1 is MGHRA and CDR2 is YSYEKL.

A remark on this clone: Different DNA sequences within this sample yield the same CDR3. J is TRBJ1-2 and V is TRBV4-3, with D uncertain. The germline gives CDR1 LGHNA, CDR2 YSLEER. The germline V and J ends were trimmed by 0 bases and 2 bases, with 7 bases remaining between them. The CDR3 loop spans 14 amino acids. The CDR3 region is CASSQDRGNYGYTF. CDR3 coding DNA: TGCGCCAGCAGCCAAGATCGCGGGAACTATGGCTACACCTTC.